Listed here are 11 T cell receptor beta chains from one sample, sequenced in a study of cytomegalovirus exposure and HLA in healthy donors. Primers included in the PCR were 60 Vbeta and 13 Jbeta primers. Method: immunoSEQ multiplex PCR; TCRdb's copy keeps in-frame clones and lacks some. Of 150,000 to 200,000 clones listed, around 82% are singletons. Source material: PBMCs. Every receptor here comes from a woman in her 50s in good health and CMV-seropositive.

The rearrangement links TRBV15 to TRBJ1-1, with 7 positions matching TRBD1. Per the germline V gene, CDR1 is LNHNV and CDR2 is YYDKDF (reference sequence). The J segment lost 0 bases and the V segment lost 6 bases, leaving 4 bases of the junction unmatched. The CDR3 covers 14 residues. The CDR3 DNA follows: TGTGCCACCAGGACAGGGCTAATGAACACTGAAGCTTTCTTT. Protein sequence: CATRTGLMNTEAFF.

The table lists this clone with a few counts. In DNA form, the CDR3 reads TGTGCCAGCAGCTCGCAACGGGGGGGGCCAGGCACTGAAGCTTTCTTT. Translating it yields CASSSQRGGPGTEAFF. This chain joins TRBV5-4 and TRBJ1-1, with D possibly TRBD1 on 6 matching bases. This CDR3 has 16 residues. The germline gives CDR1 SGHNT, CDR2 YYREEE (reference sequence). V dropped 3 bases and J dropped 4 bases, with 19 bases sitting between them.

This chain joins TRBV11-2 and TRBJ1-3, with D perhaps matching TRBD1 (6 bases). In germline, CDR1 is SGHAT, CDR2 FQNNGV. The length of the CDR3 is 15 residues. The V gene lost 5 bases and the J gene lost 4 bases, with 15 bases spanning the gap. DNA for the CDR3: TGTGCCAGCAGCCCAGGGGTACGAACCGGAAACACCATATATTTT. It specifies CASSPGVRTGNTIYF.

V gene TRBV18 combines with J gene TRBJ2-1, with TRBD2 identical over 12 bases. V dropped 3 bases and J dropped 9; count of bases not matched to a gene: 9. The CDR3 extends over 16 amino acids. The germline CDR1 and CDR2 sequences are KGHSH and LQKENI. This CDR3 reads CASSPLTSGGRSEQFF. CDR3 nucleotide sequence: TGTGCCAGCTCACCTCTGACTAGCGGGGGAAGGAGTGAGCAGTTCTTC.

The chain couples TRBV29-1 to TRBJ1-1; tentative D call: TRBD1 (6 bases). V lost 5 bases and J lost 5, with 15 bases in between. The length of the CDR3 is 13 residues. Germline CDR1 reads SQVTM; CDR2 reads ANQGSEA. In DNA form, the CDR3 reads TGCAGCGTTAAGGGGGGCGGGGGAACTGAAGCTTTCTTT. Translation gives CSVKGGGGTEAFF.

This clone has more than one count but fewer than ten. CDR3 residues: CASSSGGDPSTDTQYF. DNA of the CDR3: TGTGCCAGCAGCTCTGGAGGCGACCCTAGCACAGATACGCAGTATTTT. The V call is TRBV13, the J call TRBJ2-3; TRBD2 is a possible D gene (5 bases). In germline, CDR1 is PRHDT, CDR2 FYEKMQ (reference sequence). Trimming removed 4 bases at V and 0 bases at J, with 14 bases between. The CDR3 has 16 residues.

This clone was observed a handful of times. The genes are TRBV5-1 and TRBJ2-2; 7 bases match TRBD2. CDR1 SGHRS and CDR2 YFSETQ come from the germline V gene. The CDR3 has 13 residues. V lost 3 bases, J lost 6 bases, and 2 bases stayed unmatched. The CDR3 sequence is CASSWGGSGELFF. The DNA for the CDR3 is TGCGCCAGCAGCTGGGGGGGGTCCGGGGAGCTGTTTTTT.

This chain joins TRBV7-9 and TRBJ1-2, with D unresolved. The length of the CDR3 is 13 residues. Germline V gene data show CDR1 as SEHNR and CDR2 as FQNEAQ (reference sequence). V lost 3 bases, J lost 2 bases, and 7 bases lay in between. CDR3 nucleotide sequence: TGTGCCAGCAGCTTGATCGAGAACTATGGCTACACCTTC. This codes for CASSLIENYGYTF.

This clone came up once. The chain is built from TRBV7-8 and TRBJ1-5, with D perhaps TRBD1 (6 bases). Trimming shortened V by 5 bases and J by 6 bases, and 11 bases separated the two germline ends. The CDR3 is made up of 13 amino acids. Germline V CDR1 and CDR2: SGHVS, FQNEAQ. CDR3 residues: CASSQGFGQPQHF. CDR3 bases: TGTGCCAGCAGCCAGGGGTTCGGTCAGCCCCAGCATTTT.

The CDR3 sequence: CASSAPGLAINTQYF. In DNA form, the CDR3 reads TGTGCCAGCAGTGCTCCGGGACTAGCTATCAATACGCAGTATTTT. The chain carries TRBV6-6 and TRBJ2-3; 9 nucleotides line up with TRBD2. Trimming took 5 bases from V and 7 from J; bases not matched to a gene: 10. The CDR3 runs 15 residues. The germline CDR1 and CDR2 sequences are MNHNY and SVGAGI (reference sequence).

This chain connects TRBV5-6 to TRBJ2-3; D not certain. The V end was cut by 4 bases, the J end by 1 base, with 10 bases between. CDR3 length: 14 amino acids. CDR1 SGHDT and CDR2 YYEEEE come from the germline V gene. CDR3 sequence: CASSPPGRTDTQYF. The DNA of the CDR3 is TGTGCCAGCAGCCCCCCTGGGCGCACAGATACGCAGTATTTT.